This TCR beta chain derives from a study of shared clonotypes between healthy human individuals. Assay used: immunoSEQ multiplex PCR; TCRdb lists only in-frame clones, some missing. The table includes hundreds of thousands of clones, less than 80% detected once. The CDR3 runs to 16 residues. V lost 0 bases and J lost 2; bases outside the gene matches: 4. The germline gives CDR1 MNHNY, CDR2 SVGAGI (reference sequence). The sample consisted of memory CD4+ T cells sorted from blood. The sample's subset: CD45RA-negative fraction. This receptor was taken from a woman younger than 45 in good health. The V gene is TRBV6-6, the J gene TRBJ2-1, with 7 nucleotides matching TRBD2. The CDR3 DNA reads as TGTGCCAGCAGTTACTCGAACCTAGCGGCCTACAATGAGCAGTTCTTC. Amino acids: CASSYSNLAAYNEQFF.